This T cell receptor (beta chain) derives from a study of Tregs in tolerant kidney transplant recipients. Germline CDR1 and CDR2: SGHRS and YFSETQ. The ends lost 0 bases at V and 3 bases at J; junction bases unmatched: 17. There are 20 residues in the CDR3. The sample holds a few counts of this clone. Its antigen is as yet unknown. The data were produced by immunoSEQ multiplex PCR, yet TCRdb's version contains in-frame clones alone and is incomplete. In the table there are fewer than 3,000 clones, 30% to 50% of which are singletons. This receptor was identified in a human donor in good health. This chain links TRBV5-1 with TRBJ2-7; 11 positions agree with TRBD2. The sequenced sample consisted of Tregs from blood cultured with allogeneic cells. This CDR3 reads CASSLAPNPLAGGFLYEQYF. The CDR3 DNA sequence: TGCGCCAGCAGCTTGGCCCCCAACCCGCTAGCGGGGGGCTTCCTCTACGAGCAGTACTTC.